Following are 32 T cell receptor beta chains from one sample sequenced in a study of CD8 T cells in Susac syndrome. RNA totalling roughly 0.45 to 1 ug underwent reverse transcription with random hexamers. TCRdb analysed the immunoSEQ multiplex PCR reads with MiXCR anew, one entry per CDR3 protein. Of 95,000 or so distinct CDR3 sequences in the sample, just under 95% are singletons; the top ten hold less than 0.35%. The sequencing input was CD8+ T cells from PBMCs. All receptors derive from a human donor in good health.

The V call is TRBV9, the J call TRBJ2-3; a weak D match, TRBD2 (6 bases). Germline V CDR1 and CDR2: SGDLS, YYNGEE. V was clipped by 6 bases and J by 1 base, with 12 bases between them. There are 14 residues in the CDR3. CDR3 nucleotide sequence: TGTGCCAGCAACTCGGGACTTGGCACAGATACGCAGTATTTT. This codes for CASNSGLGTDTQYF.

The V gene is TRBV7-9, the J gene TRBJ2-2; TRBD1 matches at 9 bases. Germline trimming cut 4 bases from V and 2 bases from J; bases unmatched to any gene: 5. The length of the CDR3 is 16 residues. The germline CDR1 and CDR2 sequences are SEHNR and FQNEAQ (reference sequence). The CDR3 loop reads CASSSPGQGNTGELFF. The CDR3 DNA reads TGTGCCAGCAGCTCTCCGGGACAGGGTAACACCGGGGAGCTGTTTTTT.

This chain uses TRBV14 with TRBJ2-7; TRBD1 agrees at 8 bases. Trimming took 3 bases from V and 0 from J; bases not matched to a gene: 13. Germline CDR1 reads SGHDN; CDR2 reads FVKESK. The CDR3 runs to 18 residues. In nucleotides, the CDR3 is TGTGCCAGCAGCCATCCTCCCACCGGGACAGGAGTCTCCTACGAGCAGTACTTC. This sequence encodes CASSHPPTGTGVSYEQYF.

The chain is built from TRBV9 and TRBJ2-5, with 7 bases identical to TRBD2. Per germline, CDR1 SGDLS and CDR2 YYNGEE. V shed 2 bases and J 0 bases; nucleotides not matched to a gene: 4. This CDR3 is 15 amino acids long. CDR3 loop: CASSVLGLDQETQYF. The CDR3 nucleotides are TGTGCCAGCAGCGTCCTAGGACTAGACCAAGAGACCCAGTACTTC.

This chain connects TRBV10-1 to TRBJ2-2; the D gene is possibly TRBD2 (6 bases). V was cut by 2 bases and J by 3 bases, with 7 bases left in between. This CDR3 is built from 14 residues. Germline CDR1 and CDR2: WNHNN and SYGVQD (reference sequence). CDR3 DNA: TGCGCCAGCAGTGAGGGGAGGTACACCGGGGAGCTGTTTTTT. Translation gives CASSEGRYTGELFF.

The chain employs TRBV30 and TRBJ2-7; D is uncertain. The CDR3 extends over 12 amino acids. In germline, CDR1 is GTSNPN, CDR2 SVGIG (reference sequence). The V end lost 5 bases, the J end lost 3 bases, and 11 bases lay between the germline ends. In DNA, the CDR3 is TGTGCCTGGGGGGTCTTTTTCTACGAGCAGTACTTC. Its translation: CAWGVFFYEQYF.

This rearrangement joins TRBV4-2 to TRBJ1-2, with D unresolved. The CDR3 is 14 residues long. Trimming took 0 bases from V and 4 from J, leaving 9 bases between them. The V gene's germline CDR1 is LGHNA and CDR2 YNFKEQ. The CDR3 sequence: CASSQDDPGYGYTF. CDR3 sequence (DNA): TGTGCCAGCAGCCAAGATGACCCAGGCTATGGCTACACCTTC.

The chain joins TRBV19 to TRBJ2-4; 8 positions agree with TRBD1. Germline V CDR1 and CDR2: LNHDA, SQIVND (reference sequence). J gave up 8 bases and V 5 bases, and 8 bases lay outside the gene matches. The CDR3 totals 14 residues. CDR3 sequence: CASSSSTGAYIQYF. The CDR3 DNA follows: TGTGCCAGTAGTTCGTCGACAGGGGCGTACATTCAGTACTTC.

The chain combines TRBV9 with TRBJ1-1; D is unresolved. This CDR3 comprises 13 residues. Looked up from germline, CDR1 is SGDLS and CDR2 is YYNGEE. The V and J ends lost 3 bases and 4 bases respectively, with 10 bases between them. In DNA, the CDR3 is TGTGCCAGCAGCGCCGGACTGATCACTGAAGCTTTCTTT. Amino acid sequence: CASSAGLITEAFF.

V and J are TRBV12-3 or TRBV12-4 and TRBJ2-7, with D hard to call. CDR3 size: 13 residues. V gave up 3 bases and J gave up 3 bases, with 9 bases separating them. The CDR3 sequence: CASSLGEFYEQYF. The CDR3 DNA follows: TGTGCCAGCAGTTTGGGTGAATTCTACGAGCAGTACTTC.

The V and J genes are TRBV7-2 and TRBJ2-7; D possibly matches TRBD1 or TRBD2 (5 bases each). Germline loops: CDR1 SGHTA, CDR2 FQGNSA. The V and J ends lost 0 bases and 0 bases respectively, with 12 bases between them. The CDR3 is made up of 16 amino acids. The CDR3 spells CASSLAAGALSYEQYF. Here the CDR3 DNA reads TGTGCCAGCAGCTTAGCGGCCGGGGCTCTCTCCTACGAGCAGTACTTC.

The genes are TRBV2 and TRBJ2-7; no clear D. Trimming left V 1 base short and J 3 bases short, with 16 bases between. The CDR3 consists of 16 residues. Per germline, CDR1 SNHLY and CDR2 FYNNEI. The CDR3 region is CASSEEVAGHGYEQYF. For the CDR3, the DNA is TGTGCCAGCAGTGAAGAAGTAGCTGGTCACGGCTACGAGCAGTACTTC.

This clonotype was detected only once. This CDR3 reads CSASRRVNGYTF. The DNA for the CDR3 is TGCAGTGCTAGTCGCAGGGTCAATGGCTACACCTTC. The chain employs TRBV20-1 and TRBJ1-2, with D perhaps matching TRBD1 (5 bases). Germline CDR1 is DFQATT and CDR2 is SNEGSKA (reference sequence). V lost 3 bases to trimming and J lost 6 bases, with 11 bases between them. This CDR3 is 12 amino acids long.

J is TRBJ2-3 and V is TRBV3-1; 7 bases align to TRBD1. The CDR3 runs to 17 residues. Losses at the gene ends were 0 bases for V and 1 base for J; bases not matched to a gene: 7. The V gene's germline CDR1 is LGHDT and CDR2 YNNKEL (reference sequence). The DNA for the CDR3 is TGTGCCAGCAGCCAAGATGGCTCAGGACAGGGCACAGATACGCAGTATTTT. Translation gives CASSQDGSGQGTDTQYF.

The V gene is TRBV10-2, the J gene TRBJ1-1, with TRBD1 matching over 7 bases. The CDR3 covers 15 residues. Germline V CDR1 and CDR2: WSHSY, SAAADI. With 2 bases clipped from V and 0 bases from J, the junction kept 3 bases outside the gene matches. CDR3 DNA: TGCGCCAGCAGTGAGAGGGACAGCTTGAACACTGAAGCTTTCTTT. It encodes CASSERDSLNTEAFF.

This chain joins TRBV19 and TRBJ2-2, with a tentative D call TRBD1 (5 bases). V dropped 7 bases and J dropped 5 bases, with 23 bases sitting between them. Germline-derived CDR1 and CDR2 are LNHDA and SQIVND (reference sequence). The CDR3 runs to 17 residues. CDR3 amino acids: CASKVVGQSRWTGELFF. CDR3 sequence (DNA): TGTGCCAGTAAGGTAGTGGGGCAGTCGCGTTGGACCGGGGAGCTGTTTTTT. The whole variable domain, remainder taken from reference TRBV19 and TRBJ2-2, is DGGITQSPKYLFRKEGQNVTLSCEQNLNHDAMYWYRQDPGQGLRLIYYSQIVNDFQKGDIAEGYSVSREKKESFPLTVTSAQKNPTAFYLCASKVVGQSRWTGELFFGEGSRLTVL.

The rearrangement links TRBV5-1 to TRBJ1-1; D possibly corresponds to TRBD1 (5 bases). Germline CDR1 and CDR2: SGHRS and YFSETQ. CDR3 length: 14 residues. V was cut by 4 bases and J by 2 bases, with 12 bases left in between. DNA for the CDR3: TGCGCCAGCAGCGAGGGACGGGCAAACACTGAAGCTTTCTTT. It codes for CASSEGRANTEAFF.

The genes are TRBV29-1 and TRBJ1-1; 9 bases map to TRBD1. There are 14 residues in the CDR3. V shed 6 bases, J shed 6 bases, and the junction held 11 bases outside the gene matches. CDR1 and CDR2 (germline): SQVTM, ANQGSEA. The CDR3 loop reads CSVPNEGQGPEAFF. CDR3 DNA sequence: TGCAGCGTACCCAACGAGGGACAGGGCCCTGAAGCTTTCTTT.

This chain uses TRBV6-2 or TRBV6-3 with TRBJ2-7; D possibly matches TRBD1 or TRBD2 (6 bases each). V was shortened by 2 bases and J by 3 bases, with 20 bases between the two germline ends. Germline V gene data show CDR1 as MNHEY and CDR2 as SVGEGT. This CDR3 contains 17 residues. The CDR3, as DNA: TGTGCCAGCAGTTACAGTCCCGGGGGCAGGCCTCACTACGAGCAGTACTTC. Translation: CASSYSPGGRPHYEQYF.

The chain couples TRBV7-6 to TRBJ2-3, with D possibly matching TRBD1 (6 bases). Germline V lookup: CDR1 SGHVS, CDR2 FNYEAQ. Trimming left V 5 bases short and J 1 base short, with 13 bases between. The CDR3 sequence is 15 residues long. Here the CDR3 reads CASSPTGWGTDTQYF. Written as DNA, the CDR3 is TGTGCCAGCAGCCCGACAGGCTGGGGCACAGATACGCAGTATTTT.

The gene calls are TRBV7-9 and TRBJ1-1; 9 bases are shared with TRBD1. CDR1 is SEHNR and CDR2 is FQNEAQ in the germline V gene (reference sequence). Trimming cost V 1 base and J 7 bases; bases outside gene matches: 4. CDR3 length: 14 amino acids. CDR3 region: CASSLVRDRVEAFF. The CDR3 DNA sequence: TGTGCCAGCAGCTTAGTTAGGGACAGGGTTGAAGCTTTCTTT.

The rearrangement links TRBV7-2 to TRBJ2-2; a weak D match, TRBD2 (5 bases). The V gene lost 1 base and the J gene lost 3 bases, with 6 bases spanning the gap. Germline V lookup: CDR1 SGHTA, CDR2 FQGNSA. The CDR3 length is 14 residues. The DNA of the CDR3 is TGTGCCAGCAGCTTAGGCGGGTACACCGGGGAGCTGTTTTTT. Translated: CASSLGGYTGELFF.

The V and J genes are TRBV6-5 and TRBJ1-3, with D maybe TRBD1 (6 bases). V was pared by 5 bases and J by 0 bases, with 17 bases between. The CDR3 covers 17 residues. CDR1 MNHEY and CDR2 SVGAGI come from the germline V gene. CDR3 loop: CASSLRGGLSSGNTIYF. CDR3 in DNA: TGTGCCAGCAGTCTACGAGGGGGGCTGAGCTCTGGAAACACCATATATTTT.

This rearrangement joins TRBV4-1 to TRBJ2-1; D gene uncertain. CDR1 is MGHRA, CDR2 YSYEKL, per germline. Trimming left V 0 bases short and J 0 bases short, with 9 bases between. The CDR3 totals 16 residues. The CDR3 coding sequence is TGCGCCAGCAGCCAAGATGGAATGAGCTCCTACAATGAGCAGTTCTTC. It yields the protein CASSQDGMSSYNEQFF.

This sequence joins TRBV29-1 and TRBJ1-2, with D perhaps TRBD1 (5 bases). Germline values: CDR1 SQVTM, CDR2 ANQGSEA. Trimming shortened V by 1 base and J by 8 bases, and 14 bases separated the two germline ends. The CDR3 extends over 13 amino acids. The CDR3 DNA reads as TGCAGCGTTGAAGGCAGGGAGGCTGAAGGCTACACCTTC. Amino acid sequence: CSVEGREAEGYTF.

The V gene is TRBV5-8, the J gene TRBJ2-7; D might be TRBD1 (6 bases). Trimming shortened V by 3 bases and J by 7 bases, and 17 bases separated the two germline ends. CDR3 length: 14 amino acids. Germline V lookup: CDR1 SGHTS, CDR2 YDEGEE. The CDR3 sequence is CASSSRDTPREQYF. CDR3 bases: TGTGCCAGCAGCTCCCGGGACACCCCTCGGGAGCAGTACTTC.

The chain links TRBV2 to TRBJ1-2, with unresolved D. This CDR3 comprises 13 residues. Per the germline V gene, CDR1 is SNHLY and CDR2 is FYNNEI. V was cut by 4 bases and J by 4 bases, with 10 bases left in between. The DNA for the CDR3 is TGTGCCAGCAGTGTAGGACTTCTCTATGGCTACACCTTC. Translating gives CASSVGLLYGYTF.

V and J are TRBV19 and TRBJ2-7; 8 nucleotides agree with TRBD1. CDR3 size: 14 residues. CDR1 LNHDA and CDR2 SQIVND come from the germline V gene (reference sequence). After removal of 3 bases from V and 7 bases from J, the junction contained 8 bases not matched to a gene. CDR3 DNA: TGTGCCAGTAGTATTCCGCAGGGGGCAAAGGAGCAGTACTTC. Translated, it gives CASSIPQGAKEQYF.

The chain is built from TRBV6-5 and TRBJ1-3; D is undetermined. V lost 6 bases, J lost 3 bases, and 12 bases lay in between. This CDR3 region has 14 residues. Germline lookup yields CDR1 MNHEY and CDR2 SVGAGI. CDR3 protein: CASSPVSGGNTIYF. The CDR3 bases are TGTGCCAGCAGCCCAGTATCGGGTGGAAACACCATATATTTT.

The genes are TRBV9 and TRBJ2-3; D could derive from TRBD1 or TRBD2 (5 bases each). Trimming shortened V by 3 bases and J by 0 bases, and 8 bases separated the two germline ends. CDR1 is SGDLS, CDR2 YYNGEE, per germline. This CDR3 has 14 amino acids. DNA for the CDR3: TGTGCCAGCAGCGGAGGGGTCAGCACAGATACGCAGTATTTT. Translating it yields CASSGGVSTDTQYF. Together with reference TRBV9 and TRBJ2-3, the CDR3 gives the full variable domain: DSGVTQTPKHLITATGQRVTLRCSPRSGDLSVYWYQQSLDQGLQFLIQYYNGEERAKGNILERFSAQQFPDLHSELNLSSLELGDSALYFCASSGGVSTDTQYFGPGTRLTVL.

This clonotype was seen only once. The chain has TRBV4-1 and TRBJ2-3, with TRBD2 identical over 11 bases. CDR1 is MGHRA, CDR2 YSYEKL, per germline. The CDR3 sequence is 20 residues long. Unmatched junction bases numbered 11, after V lost 0 bases and J lost 0 bases. The CDR3 DNA follows: TGCGCCAGCAGCCAAGAGACCCTAGCGGGGGGCCCCTCTAGCACAGATACGCAGTATTTT. This translates into CASSQETLAGGPSSTDTQYF.

The chain recombines TRBV27 with TRBJ2-7; D is unclear. Germline assignment: CDR1 MNHEY and CDR2 SMNVEV (reference sequence). Between the trimmed V and J ends, which lost 1 base and 7 bases, there was a span of 8 bases. This CDR3 spans 12 amino acids. Here the CDR3 DNA reads TGTGCCAGCAGTTTATTAGGGCGGGAGCAGTACTTC. Protein sequence: CASSLLGREQYF.